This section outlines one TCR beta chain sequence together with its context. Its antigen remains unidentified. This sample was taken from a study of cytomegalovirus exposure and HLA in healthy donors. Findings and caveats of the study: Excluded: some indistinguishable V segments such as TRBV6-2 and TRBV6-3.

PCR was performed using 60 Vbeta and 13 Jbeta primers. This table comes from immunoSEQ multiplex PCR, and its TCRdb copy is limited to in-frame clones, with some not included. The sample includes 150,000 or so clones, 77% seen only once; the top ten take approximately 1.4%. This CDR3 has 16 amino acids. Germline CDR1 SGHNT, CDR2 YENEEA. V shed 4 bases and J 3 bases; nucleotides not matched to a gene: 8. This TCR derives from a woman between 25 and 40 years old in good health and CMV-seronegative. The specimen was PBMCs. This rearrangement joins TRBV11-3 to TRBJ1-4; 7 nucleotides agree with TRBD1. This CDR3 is CASSSHTGVANEKLFF. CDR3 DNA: TGTGCCAGCAGCTCCCATACAGGGGTGGCTAATGAAAAACTGTTTTTT.